This TCR beta chain emerged from a study of T cell changes during pregnancy in multiple sclerosis. The CDR3 consists of 15 residues. V gave up 1 base and J gave up 0 bases, with 10 bases separating them. CDR1 and CDR2 (germline): LGHNA, YNFKEQ. Produced via immunoSEQ multiplex PCR; TCRdb's table is partial and in-frame only. The sample holds tens of thousands of clones, about 91% seen once. The source was CD4+ T cells from peripheral blood mononuclear cells, collected in the third trimester of pregnancy. The receptor comes from a female donor in good health, enrolled as a control in a pregnancy study. V is TRBV4-2 and J is TRBJ2-7, with D perhaps matching TRBD1 (6 bases). CDR3 region: CASSQVQDSSYEQYF. CDR3 coding DNA: TGTGCCAGCAGCCAAGTTCAGGACAGCTCCTACGAGCAGTACTTC.